These 7 T cell receptor beta chains were sequenced from one sample in a study of blood T cell repertoires in COVID-19. Generated by immunoSEQ multiplex PCR, the TCRdb table keeps only in-frame clones and is missing some. The table shows about 79,000 clones, with approximately 90% occurring only once. The specimen was peripheral blood. These receptors all come from a man between 65 and 80 years old with active or convalescent COVID-19.

This clone was detected once. This chain links TRBV19 with TRBJ1-3; maybe TRBD1 (6 bases). Germline loops: CDR1 LNHDA, CDR2 SQIVND (reference sequence). V lost 4 bases, J lost 4 bases, and 11 bases lay in between. The CDR3 length is 14 residues. The DNA of the CDR3 is TGTGCCAGTAGTACAGGGGTGAGCGGAAACACCATATATTTT. Translation: CASSTGVSGNTIYF. The complete variable domain, with remaining parts taken from reference TRBV19 and TRBJ1-3, reads DGGITQSPKYLFRKEGQNVTLSCEQNLNHDAMYWYRQDPGQGLRLIYYSQIVNDFQKGDIAEGYSVSREKKESFPLTVTSAQKNPTAFYLCASSTGVSGNTIYFGEGSWLTVV.

The chain has TRBV30 and TRBJ1-2, with 7 bases lining up with TRBD1. This CDR3 has 14 residues. The junction had 7 bases not matched to a gene; V was cut back by 2 bases and J by 4 bases. Germline assignment: CDR1 GTSNPN and CDR2 SVGIG (reference sequence). Here the CDR3 DNA reads TGTGCCTGGAGTCGGGACAGTGGGGGCTATGGCTACACCTTC. Its translation is CAWSRDSGGYGYTF.

The chain couples TRBV6-5 to TRBJ1-5; 10 nucleotides align to TRBD1. V trimming: 6 bases; J trimming: 7 bases; junction bases outside the gene matches: 6. CDR1 and CDR2 from the germline V gene are MNHEY and SVGAGI. The CDR3 is 14 residues long. The CDR3 region is CASRTGTGVQPQHF. CDR3 DNA sequence: TGTGCCAGCAGGACCGGGACAGGGGTCCAGCCCCAGCATTTT.

This CDR3 reads CASSSIGGGGLDEQFF. Written as DNA, the CDR3 is TGCGCCAGCAGCTCCATTGGGGGAGGGGGGTTGGATGAGCAGTTCTTC. This chain uses TRBV5-1 with TRBJ2-1; the D gene is possibly TRBD2 (7 bases). Germline CDR1 and CDR2: SGHRS and YFSETQ. Trimming pared 3 bases from V and 8 bases from J, leaving 21 bases between. The CDR3 is 16 amino acids.

In this sample, this clone turned up once. The chain combines TRBV9 with TRBJ2-1, with 11 positions matching TRBD2. This CDR3 spans 16 amino acids. Germline V gives CDR1 SGDLS, CDR2 YYNGEE. V was clipped by 4 bases and J by 10 bases; unmatched bases: 13. The CDR3 is CASSPLSGTSGREQFF. DNA for the CDR3: TGTGCCAGCAGCCCCCTCTCCGGGACTAGCGGCCGAGAGCAGTTCTTC. Using reference TRBV9 and TRBJ2-1 for the parts outside the CDR3, the full variable domain is DSGVTQTPKHLITATGQRVTLRCSPRSGDLSVYWYQQSLDQGLQFLIQYYNGEERAKGNILERFSAQQFPDLHSELNLSSLELGDSALYFCASSPLSGTSGREQFFGPGTRLTVL.

The rearrangement joins TRBV11-2 to TRBJ1-1; no firm D call. V lost 1 base, J lost 1 base, and 4 bases lay in between. Per the germline V gene, CDR1 is SGHAT and CDR2 is FQNNGV. The CDR3 runs to 13 residues. CDR3: CASSLGGNTEAFF. In DNA form, the CDR3 reads TGTGCCAGCAGCTTAGGAGGGAACACTGAAGCTTTCTTT.

The chain employs TRBV19 and TRBJ2-5; 7 nucleotides line up with TRBD2. Germline CDR1 reads LNHDA; CDR2 reads SQIVND (reference sequence). With 6 bases clipped from V and 5 bases from J, the junction kept 12 bases outside the gene matches. The length of the CDR3 is 15 residues. The CDR3 reads CASSTSGGLTETQYF. The CDR3 DNA reads as TGTGCCAGTAGCACCTCGGGGGGACTCACGGAGACCCAGTACTTC. The full variable domain, rest sourced from reference TRBV19 and TRBJ2-5, is DGGITQSPKYLFRKEGQNVTLSCEQNLNHDAMYWYRQDPGQGLRLIYYSQIVNDFQKGDIAEGYSVSREKKESFPLTVTSAQKNPTAFYLCASSTSGGLTETQYFGPGTRLLVL.